This TCR beta chain stems from a study of beta chain features in type 1 diabetes. Study-wide results and caveats: The study found moderately but significantly shorter TCRB CDR3s in all four CD4+ subsets of Type 1 diabetes patients. VDJ junctions from type 1 diabetes patients carried fewer insertions and larger deletions.

The study reverse transcribed the entire isolated RNA, so it sequenced expressed TCRB transcripts. An average of about 3.6 million reads was obtained for naive, central memory and regulatory T cell samples. Only in-frame clones appear in the TCRdb table, and some are missing; sequencing was by immunoSEQ multiplex PCR. The table lists around 650,000 clones, around 12% of them singletons. The CDR3 consists of 14 residues. V lost 4 bases, J lost 1 base, and 6 bases lay in between. Germline V gene lookup returns CDR1 SGHNT and CDR2 YYREEE (reference sequence). In total, each donor contributed a single heparinised blood draw that averaged about 110 mL. Researchers reported sorting CD4+ naive, central memory, regulatory and stem cell-like memory cells via CD45RO/CCR7/CD25/CD127/CD95/CD27. The sample holds a few counts of this clone. The antigen is undetermined.

The chain is built from TRBV5-4 and TRBJ2-6; D not resolved. This clonotype was sampled from a man aged 25-45 years with type 1 diabetes. Sequencing was carried out using naive CD4+ T cells from blood. DNA of the CDR3: TGTGCCAGCAGCGGGTGGTCTGGGGCCAACGTCCTGACTTTC. Encoded protein: CASSGWSGANVLTF.